The rows below give T cell receptor beta chains drawn from one sample of a study of tumor-infiltrating lymphocytes in primary liver carcinoma. One entry per CDR3 protein, called by TCRdb with MiXCR from the multiplex PCR reads. The sample shows about 50,000 distinct CDR3 sequences, about 80% of them seen only once. Sequencing was carried out using liver tumor tissue from sampling region 5. All receptors derive from a man aged 40-49 years with primary liver carcinoma and hepatitis B virus infection. CDR3s include the opening cysteine and the closing phenylalanine or tryptophan. Fields, in order: J gene, clone size, D gene, V gene, CDR3 length, CDR3 protein, CDR3 DNA. The D gene is left open where the match is weak. Size is stated for part of the rows, as once, few or many counts, or as a class when the clone is expanded.

J gene: TRBJ2-7
clone size: many
D gene: -
V gene: TRBV5-1
CDR3 length: 15
CDR3 protein: CASRDKPGAGYEQYF
CDR3 DNA: TGCGCCAGCAGGGATAAACCAGGGGCGGGGTACGAGCAGTACTTC

J gene: TRBJ1-1
clone size: -
D gene: -
V gene: TRBV29-1
CDR3 length: 15
CDR3 protein: CSGVSGWGMNTEAFF
CDR3 DNA: TGCAGCGGTGTCTCAGGGTGGGGCATGAACACTGAAGCGTTCTTT

J gene: TRBJ2-7
clone size: -
D gene: -
V gene: TRBV7-9
CDR3 length: 13
CDR3 protein: CANSLNREQEQYF
CDR3 DNA: TGTGCCAACAGCTTAAACAGGGAGCAAGAGCAGTACTTC

J gene: TRBJ2-1
clone size: -
D gene: -
V gene: TRBV11-3
CDR3 length: 16
CDR3 protein: CASSLGEGLTYNEQFF
CDR3 DNA: TGTGCCAGCAGCTTAGGCGAAGGACTTACTTACAATGAGCAGTTCTTC

J gene: TRBJ2-4
clone size: -
D gene: -
V gene: TRBV4-3
CDR3 length: 14
CDR3 protein: CASSKDGLGSIQYF
CDR3 DNA: TGCGCCAGCAGCAAAGATGGCCTGGGGAGCATTCAGTACTTC

J gene: TRBJ2-1
clone size: -
D gene: -
V gene: TRBV6-2/TRBV6-3
CDR3 length: 12
CDR3 protein: CASSFFSGEQFF
CDR3 DNA: TGTGCCAGCAGTTTTTTTAGCGGTGAGCAGTTCTTC

J gene: TRBJ2-1
clone size: -
D gene: TRBD2
V gene: TRBV29-1
CDR3 length: 16
CDR3 protein: CSVETLAGPATSERFF
CDR3 DNA: TGCAGCGTTGAAACTTTAGCGGGGCCTGCTACGTCTGAGCGGTTCTTC

J gene: TRBJ1-5
clone size: -
D gene: TRBD1
V gene: TRBV5-5
CDR3 length: 16
CDR3 protein: CAGSSGQTITNQPQHF
CDR3 DNA: TGTGCCGGCAGCTCGGGACAGACGATTACCAATCAGCCCCAGCATTTT

J gene: TRBJ2-4
clone size: -
D gene: -
V gene: TRBV7-8
CDR3 length: 15
CDR3 protein: CAILGSSGGKNIQYF
CDR3 DNA: TGTGCCATTTTGGGTTCGAGCGGAGGCAAAAACATTCAGTACTTC

J gene: TRBJ2-7
clone size: -
D gene: -
V gene: TRBV5-1
CDR3 length: 15
CDR3 protein: CASSFSVSLNYEQYF
CDR3 DNA: TGCGCCAGCAGCTTTAGCGTGAGCCTCAACTACGAGCAGTACTTC

J gene: TRBJ2-5
clone size: -
D gene: -
V gene: TRBV4-3
CDR3 length: 13
CDR3 protein: CASSLAHEETQYF
CDR3 DNA: TGCGCCAGTAGCCTAGCGCATGAAGAGACACAGTACTTC

J gene: TRBJ2-1
clone size: once
D gene: -
V gene: TRBV4-1
CDR3 length: 15
CDR3 protein: CASSQAGGGNNGRFF
CDR3 DNA: TGCGCCAGCAGCCAAGCAGGGGGAGGGAACAATGGGCGGTTCTTC

J gene: TRBJ1-1
clone size: few
D gene: TRBD1
V gene: TRBV4-1
CDR3 length: 16
CDR3 protein: CASNQGDRGRDTEAFF
CDR3 DNA: TGTGCCAGCAACCAAGGTGACAGGGGAAGGGACACTGAAGCTTTCTTT

J gene: TRBJ2-5
clone size: -
D gene: -
V gene: TRBV29-1
CDR3 length: 12
CDR3 protein: CSGMYSGETQYF
CDR3 DNA: TGCAGCGGTATGTACAGTGGGGAGACACAGTACTTC

J gene: TRBJ2-1
clone size: few
D gene: -
V gene: TRBV24-1
CDR3 length: 14
CDR3 protein: CATSVGQGRNEQFF
CDR3 DNA: TGTGCCACCAGTGTCGGGCAGGGTAGGAATGAGCAGTTCTTC

J gene: TRBJ2-7
clone size: -
D gene: -
V gene: TRBV4-3
CDR3 length: 15
CDR3 protein: CASSQDRASCYGQYF
CDR3 DNA: TGCGCCAGCAGCCAAGATCGGGCTAGCTGCTACGGGCAGTACTTC

J gene: TRBJ2-1
clone size: many
D gene: TRBD2
V gene: TRBV25-1
CDR3 length: 14
CDR3 protein: CASSEPSGSREQFF
CDR3 DNA: TGTGCCAGCAGTGAACCTAGCGGGAGTCGGGAGCAGTTCTTC

J gene: TRBJ2-1
clone size: -
D gene: -
V gene: TRBV6-1
CDR3 length: 15
CDR3 protein: CASTVEQHTYNEQFF
CDR3 DNA: TGTGCCAGCACCGTGGAGCAGCACACGTACAATGAGCAGTTCTTC

J gene: TRBJ2-7
clone size: -
D gene: -
V gene: TRBV4-3
CDR3 length: 13
CDR3 protein: CVSSQDQRYELYF
CDR3 DNA: TGCGTCAGCAGCCAAGATCAGCGCTACGAGCTGTACTTC